This is a list of T cell receptor beta chains from one sample in a study of blood T cell repertoires in COVID-19. The protocol was immunoSEQ multiplex PCR, while the TCRdb copy is restricted to in-frame clones and leaves out a portion. The data show roughly 76,000 clones, with approximately 80% seen just once and 30% to 40% held by the top ten. Sequenced: peripheral blood. The receptors stem from a woman in her 70s with acute or convalescent COVID-19. Both conserved end residues are part of each CDR3. A D gene is named only where the DNA matches it firmly. Size is stated for part of the rows, as once, few or many counts, or as a class when the clone is expanded.

CDR3aa	CDR3nt	v_gene	j_gene	d_gene	abundance
CAIRGGLVQETQYF	TGTGCCATCAGGGGGGGACTAGTACAAGAGACCCAGTACTTC	TRBV10-3	TRBJ2-5	TRBD2	-
CASSEGDSNYGYTF	TGTGCCAGCAGTGAAGGGGACTCTAACTATGGCTACACCTTC	TRBV2	TRBJ1-2	-	-
CASSTGTRETQYF	TGTGCCAGTAGTACCGGGACTAGAGAGACCCAGTACTTC	TRBV19	TRBJ2-5	TRBD2	-
CASTWTSGSVNEQFF	TGTGCCAGCACTTGGACTAGCGGGAGTGTCAATGAGCAGTTCTTC	TRBV11-2	TRBJ2-1	TRBD2	-
CAWSVLSGTGANVLTF	TGTGCCTGGAGTGTACTATCGGGGACTGGGGCCAACGTCCTGACTTTC	TRBV30	TRBJ2-6	-	-
CASSADREETQYF	TGTGCCAGTAGTGCCGACAGGGAAGAAACGCAGTATTTT	TRBV19	TRBJ2-3	TRBD1	-
CASRTGDMGGYTF	TGTGCCAGCAGGACTGGGGACATGGGCGGCTACACCTTC	TRBV6-5	TRBJ1-2	-	few
CASSLYFPGELFF	TGTGCCAGCAGCTTATACTTTCCCGGGGAGCTGTTTTTT	TRBV7-9	TRBJ2-2	-	-
CASTVEGSTEAFF	TGTGCCAGTACCGTGGAGGGGAGCACTGAAGCTTTCTTT	TRBV19	TRBJ1-1	-	-
CASQRAWESGNEQFF	TGTGCCAGCCAGAGGGCCTGGGAGAGTGGTAATGAGCAGTTCTTC	TRBV11-1	TRBJ2-1	-	-
CASGLAMTRFPEAFF	TGTGCTAGTGGTTTGGCGATGACTCGGTTCCCTGAAGCTTTCTTT	TRBV12-5	TRBJ1-1	-	-